Listed below are T cell receptor beta chains from one sample, sequenced in a study of blood T cell repertoires in COVID-19. The protocol was immunoSEQ multiplex PCR, while the TCRdb copy is restricted to in-frame clones and leaves out a portion. The table lists about 240,000 clones, under 85% of them singletons. The sample consisted of peripheral blood. Receptors were obtained from a man aged 30 to 45 who had recovered from COVID-19. Each CDR3 is given with its conserved first and last residue. Fields, in order: CDR3 length, clone size, V gene, CDR3 protein. Size is omitted from some rows. Given values are once, few, many or a class for expanded clones.

16,-,TRBV2,CASSRRTGSGANVLTF
15,once,TRBV5-4,CASSLPGTSGETQYF
13,-,TRBV5-1,CASSSQLNTEAFF
13,-,TRBV9,CASSGGAQETQYF
14,-,TRBV3-1/TRBV3-2,CASSQGGGQETQYF
14,-,TRBV5-1,CASSAGQEGAIQYF
13,-,TRBV28,CARGGGGRDTIYF
14,-,TRBV5-1,CASSLERGEDTIYF
19,-,TRBV7-4,CASRPTDYPPPFSYNEQFF
20,-,TRBV5-1,CASSLQIRNRGRLGSEKLFF
14,-,TRBV5-1,CASSGLDRGNEQFF
12,-,TRBV12-3/TRBV12-4,CASSLSLQPQHF
16,-,TRBV6-6,CASSAAPGQGTSEQFF
16,-,TRBV2,CASSGDRGVGNQPQHF
12,-,TRBV2,CASRYSNQPQHF
15,-,TRBV27,CASSSSGGRGNEQFF
16,-,TRBV27,CASSLQGQLSIYGYTF
12,few,TRBV6-5,CASRTGNTEAFF
11,-,TRBV5-8,CASTQTGGAFF
13,many,TRBV5-4,CASSLDSNSPLHF
12,-,TRBV11-2,CASSSGTGELFF
17,-,TRBV2,CASSLSPGLAGGNEQFF
13,-,TRBV3-1/TRBV3-2,CASSHLGFYGYTF
20,-,TRBV12-5,CASGLVQVSKDRLSYNEQFF
13,-,TRBV27,CASSRDRGGKLFF
14,-,TRBV28,CASSFGQLNTEAFF
15,-,TRBV5-6,CASSFRGTVYQPQHF
14,-,TRBV7-9,CASSFSPRRTEAFF
15,-,TRBV10-3,CAISSTGGAFYGYTF
18,-,TRBV19,CASRDAGRLAGGTDTQYF
14,-,TRBV4-1,CASSPDRFNQPQHF
17,-,TRBV4-1,CASSLSVTGGWTGELFF
15,-,TRBV7-3,CASSLTSGGAFEQFF
14,-,TRBV5-4,CASTEGGAGYGYTF
13,few,TRBV5-1,CASTGSDNTEAFF
15,-,TRBV5-5,CASKPVSLSSYEQYF
15,-,TRBV25-1,CASRPPGQLGHEQFF
13,-,TRBV10-3,CAISGDSGNTIYF
14,-,TRBV2,CASRWRDNTGELFF
13,-,TRBV6-5,CASAGTGSYEQYF
15,-,TRBV7-6,CASSSSGGDQETQYF
15,-,TRBV10-3,CAITPSILNINGYTF
14,many,TRBV7-6,CASSWQGSNEKLFF
12,-,TRBV14,CASSQAGLEQYF
16,once,TRBV24-1,CATSPRTGVSNQPQHF
15,-,TRBV27,CASSRDRGQPGELFF
19,-,TRBV10-2,CASSDAGRGSTRTNYGYTF
13,-,TRBV11-3,CASSWGSGGPQYF
14,-,TRBV4-1,CASSQTQALDTQYF